In its sample, the clone carrying this T cell receptor beta chain was seen a few times. As yet, its antigen is unknown. This sample stems from a study of blood T cells in healthy people across ages. Study-wide findings and caveats: Diversity estimated from one million T cells was considered an underestimate. Any conclusive comparison of naive versus antigen-experienced cells was prevented by using unsorted PBMCs.

V was cut by 7 bases and J by 0 bases, with 10 bases left in between. Germline CDR1 is DFQATT and CDR2 is SNEGSKA (reference sequence). This CDR3 has 13 amino acids. A sample-barcoded 5' primer and a J-beta primer mix were used in a second PCR of about 7 to 12 cycles. TCRdb re-called the 5' RACE reads through MiXCR, storing one row per CDR3 protein. The data show hundreds of thousands of distinct CDR3 sequences, with roughly 25% seen just once and under 9.5% held by the top ten. The same sample was also used in a study of T cells of mothers and their children. From that report: Using the M1S primer, the second PCR added sample barcodes along with 2-4 random nucleotides.

The rearrangement joins TRBV20-1 to TRBJ2-1; D not certain. This receptor was taken from a boy younger than 18 in good health. Source material: blood. The CDR3 sequence is CSGRTPSYNEQFF. In DNA, the CDR3 is TGCAGTGGCCGGACCCCCTCCTACAATGAGCAGTTCTTC.